This T cell receptor (beta chain) was observed in a study of blood T cell repertoires in COVID-19. In the original processing: Nucleated cell counts were estimated from reference gene primer amplification. Method: immunoSEQ multiplex PCR; TCRdb's copy keeps in-frame clones and lacks some. The V and J calls and the clone size are those of that table, but D and trimming were determined from the DNA. The sample lists 200,000 to 250,000 clones, roughly 90% occurring once. Germline loops: CDR1 MDHEN, CDR2 SYDVKM. The CDR3 loop spans 15 amino acids. The germline V and J ends were trimmed by 6 bases and 4 bases, with 16 bases remaining between them.

The rearrangement uses TRBV28 and TRBJ1-5; possibly TRBD1 for D (6 bases). This TCR came from a woman aged 55 to 70 with acute or convalescent COVID-19. Source material: peripheral blood. The CDR3 here is CASRYRVGSNQPQHF. The DNA for the CDR3 is TGTGCCAGCAGGTACAGGGTAGGGTCTAATCAGCCCCAGCATTTT.